The 21 T cell receptor beta chains reported below all come from one sample, sequenced in a study of blood T cell repertoires in COVID-19. Only in-frame clones appear in the TCRdb table, and some are missing; sequencing was by immunoSEQ multiplex PCR. The sample has about 210,000 clones, 80% seen once; the top ten hold 13%. Sequencing was performed on peripheral blood. Receptors were obtained from a human donor in a cohort sampled during active COVID-19.

CDR3 coding DNA: TGTGCCAGCAGTTACGGGGCAGGGTCCACTGAAGCTTTCTTT. Protein sequence: CASSYGAGSTEAFF. The rearrangement links TRBV6-5 to TRBJ1-1, with TRBD1 as a possible D gene (5 bases). Trimming removed 2 bases at V and 4 bases at J, with 11 bases between. The germline V gene encodes CDR1 MNHEY and CDR2 SVGAGI. The CDR3 totals 14 residues.

This chain links TRBV30 with TRBJ1-1; 8 bases fit TRBD1. The J segment lost 12 bases and the V segment lost 2 bases, leaving 14 bases of the junction unmatched. The CDR3 is made up of 14 amino acids. Germline CDR1 is GTSNPN and CDR2 is SVGIG (reference sequence). The CDR3: CAWSMIPPDRGTFF. CDR3 coding DNA: TGTGCCTGGAGTATGATCCCCCCCGACAGGGGAACTTTCTTT. Supplemented by reference TRBV30 and TRBJ1-1, the full variable domain reads SQTIHQWPATLVQPVGSPLSLECTVEGTSNPNLYWYRQAAGRGLQLLFYSVGIGQISSEVPQNLSASRPQDRQFILSSKKLLLSDSGFYLCAWSMIPPDRGTFFGQGTRLTVV.

V and J are TRBV7-2 and TRBJ2-1, with 7 nucleotides matching TRBD1. This CDR3 is 16 amino acids long. J lost 7 bases, V lost 1 base, and 10 bases had no gene match. Germline lookup yields CDR1 SGHTA and CDR2 FQGNSA. DNA of the CDR3: TGTGCCAGCAGCTTAGGGCCGACAGGGAAGGGGAATGAGCAGTTCTTC. This encodes CASSLGPTGKGNEQFF.

The chain links TRBV28 to TRBJ2-2; 8 bases are a match to TRBD2. The CDR3 sequence is 16 residues long. From germline, CDR1 is MDHEN and CDR2 SYDVKM. With V trimmed by 2 bases and J by 2 bases, 4 bases remained unmatched. The CDR3 DNA is TGTGCCAGCAGTTTAAGCGGGGGTTATAACACCGGGGAGCTGTTTTTT. Its protein product is CASSLSGGYNTGELFF.

This clone was recorded once. The chain employs TRBV7-3 and TRBJ2-6; 7 positions match TRBD2. Germline V gives CDR1 SGHTA, CDR2 FQGTGA. The CDR3 has 18 amino acids. The trim removed 2 bases at V and 2 bases at J, leaving 9 bases unmatched. CDR3 DNA: TGTGCCAGCAGCTTACGGGGAGGGGCGCTGACTGGGGCCAACGTCCTGACTTTC. Its translation: CASSLRGGALTGANVLTF.

The V gene is TRBV10-3, the J gene TRBJ1-2; possible D gene TRBD1, 5 bases. The V gene lost 7 bases and the J gene lost 7 bases, with 19 bases spanning the gap. The CDR3 length is 14 residues. Germline V gene data show CDR1 as ENHRY and CDR2 as SYGVKD. The CDR3 bases are TGTGCCATCACCAAAATGGGGGGAGCAGGTGGCTACACCTTC. Translating it yields CAITKMGGAGGYTF.

The chain employs TRBV19 and TRBJ1-4; D is possibly TRBD1 (6 bases). The CDR3 sequence is 14 residues long. The V end lost 3 bases, the J end lost 2 bases, and 7 bases lay between the germline ends. Germline-derived CDR1 and CDR2 are LNHDA and SQIVND (reference sequence). CDR3 sequence (DNA): TGTGCCAGTAGTATTGGACAGACTAATGAAAAACTGTTTTTT. This sequence encodes CASSIGQTNEKLFF. The complete variable domain, with remaining parts taken from reference TRBV19 and TRBJ1-4, reads DGGITQSPKYLFRKEGQNVTLSCEQNLNHDAMYWYRQDPGQGLRLIYYSQIVNDFQKGDIAEGYSVSREKKESFPLTVTSAQKNPTAFYLCASSIGQTNEKLFFGSGTQLSVL.

This clone showed up just a few times. This sequence joins TRBV18 and TRBJ2-3, with TRBD2 matching over 8 bases. J lost 4 bases, V lost 4 bases, and 7 bases had no gene match. Germline CDR1 is KGHSH and CDR2 is LQKENI. This CDR3 has 15 amino acids. The CDR3 reads CASSLTGGPADTQYF. In DNA form, the CDR3 reads TGTGCCAGCTCACTCACGGGGGGGCCGGCAGATACGCAGTATTTT.

This rearrangement joins TRBV28 to TRBJ2-7; 9 bases match TRBD1. The CDR3 is made up of 13 amino acids. Germline V lookup: CDR1 MDHEN, CDR2 SYDVKM. V lost 10 bases, J lost 6 bases, and 10 bases stayed unmatched. CDR3 sequence: CATVGTGFFEQYF. CDR3 sequence (DNA): TGTGCCACGGTCGGGACAGGGTTCTTCGAGCAGTACTTC.

Only one count was recorded for this clone. The chain employs TRBV10-3 and TRBJ2-7, with TRBD1 matching 10 bases. CDR1 is ENHRY, CDR2 SYGVKD, per germline. The V segment lost 6 bases and the J segment 5 bases; nucleotides outside the gene matches: 13. The CDR3 covers 16 residues. CDR3 bases: TGTGCCATCAGCCAAACCGCCGGGACAGGGGCTAACGAGCAGTACTTC. Encoded protein: CAISQTAGTGANEQYF.

This rearrangement joins TRBV15 to TRBJ1-5; D gene unclear. Germline V gene data show CDR1 as LNHNV and CDR2 as YYDKDF (reference sequence). The ends were cut back, 4 bases at V and 7 bases at J, with 8 bases in the middle. This CDR3 contains 12 residues. The CDR3: CATSMREQPQHF. CDR3 DNA: TGTGCCACCAGCATGAGGGAGCAGCCCCAGCATTTT.

The gene calls are TRBV6-6 and TRBJ2-7; TRBD1 agrees at 7 bases. Germline lookup yields CDR1 MNHNY and CDR2 SVGAGI (reference sequence). J lost 7 bases, V lost 2 bases, and 2 bases had no gene match. This CDR3 region has 12 residues. The CDR3 region has the DNA TGTGCCAGCAGTTACCGGACAGGTGAGCAGTACTTC. Translation: CASSYRTGEQYF.

The chain is built from TRBV20-1 and TRBJ2-1; TRBD1 is a possible D gene (6 bases). CDR3 length equals 11 residues. Germline CDR1 and CDR2: DFQATT and SNEGSKA (reference sequence). The V end lost 6 bases, the J end lost 9 bases, and 12 bases lay between the germline ends. The CDR3 DNA sequence: TGCAGTGCCACCCGAGGGGGTGAGCAGTTCTTC. It encodes CSATRGGEQFF.

This chain joins TRBV11-3 and TRBJ1-1; perhaps TRBD1 as D (6 bases). V dropped 5 bases and J dropped 8 bases, with 18 bases sitting between them. Germline CDR1 is SGHNT and CDR2 is YENEEA. The CDR3 spans 14 residues. The CDR3 DNA reads TGTGCCAGCAGCCGAAATGAGGGACACGGAGAAGCTTTCTTT. It codes for CASSRNEGHGEAFF.

The CDR3 sequence is CASSTQPSTGDLNTEAFF. The CDR3 DNA reads TGTGCCAGCAGCACCCAGCCCTCCACAGGGGATTTGAACACTGAAGCTTTCTTT. The chain recombines TRBV9 with TRBJ1-1; 7 nucleotides agree with TRBD1. The length of the CDR3 is 18 residues. Trimming cost V 4 bases and J 0 bases; bases outside gene matches: 15. Germline V gene data show CDR1 as SGDLS and CDR2 as YYNGEE.

Only one count was recorded for this clone. V and J are TRBV6-5 and TRBJ1-1; D not resolved. Germline assignment: CDR1 MNHEY and CDR2 SVGAGI. The CDR3 runs 13 residues. V dropped 6 bases and J dropped 6 bases, with 14 bases sitting between them. The CDR3 protein is CASSPPRGAEAFF. CDR3 coding DNA: TGTGCCAGCAGCCCCCCCCGAGGAGCTGAAGCTTTCTTT.

This rearrangement joins TRBV5-1 to TRBJ2-3; the match to TRBD2 covers 10 bases. This CDR3 is 15 amino acids long. J was trimmed by 2 bases and V by 4 bases; bases with no gene match: 4. Germline V gene lookup returns CDR1 SGHRS and CDR2 YFSETQ. The CDR3 here is CASSQREGTTDTQYF. The CDR3 region has the DNA TGCGCCAGCAGCCAGCGGGAGGGAACCACAGATACGCAGTATTTT.

This rearrangement joins TRBV23-1 to TRBJ1-2; 7 bases match TRBD1. TRBV23-1 is treated as an ORF (open reading frame) with a function not yet certain. The CDR3 consists of 20 residues. With 0 bases clipped from V and 4 bases from J, the junction kept 20 bases outside the gene matches. The chain's CDR3 is CASSQSKRPGGPPPSYGYTF. The CDR3 bases are TGCGCCAGCAGTCAATCGAAGAGGCCAGGGGGACCCCCACCCTCCTATGGCTACACCTTC.

The chain employs TRBV6-5 and TRBJ2-3; 11 bases line up with TRBD1. CDR3 length equals 11 residues. The V gene end was trimmed by 6 bases and the J gene end by 10 bases; junction bases not matched to a gene: 0. Germline CDR1 is MNHEY and CDR2 is SVGAGI. CDR3 sequence reads: CASRDRGPQYF. The CDR3 nucleotides are TGTGCCAGCAGGGACAGGGGGCCGCAGTATTTT.

The chain has TRBV6-5 and TRBJ2-7; 9 nucleotides align to TRBD1. This CDR3 comprises 13 residues. V was pared by 7 bases and J by 5 bases, with 6 bases of the junction left unmatched. Germline V CDR1 and CDR2: MNHEY, SVGAGI. CDR3 sequence (DNA): TGTGCCAGCAAAACAGGGGGCAACAACGAGCAGTACTTC. It specifies CASKTGGNNEQYF.

The gene calls are TRBV18 and TRBJ1-4; 7 bases fit TRBD1. Germline V gene lookup returns CDR1 KGHSH and CDR2 LQKENI. This CDR3 is 15 amino acids long. The J segment lost 7 bases and the V segment lost 1 base, leaving 6 bases of the junction unmatched. This CDR3 is CASSPRGTDGEKLFF. The CDR3 nucleotides are TGTGCCAGCTCACCACGGGGGACAGATGGTGAAAAACTGTTTTTT. Filled out from reference TRBV18 and TRBJ1-4, the complete variable domain reads NAGVMQNPRHLVRRRGQEARLRCSPMKGHSHVYWYRQLPEEGLKFMVYLQKENIIDESGMPKERFSAEFPKEGPSILRIQQVVRGDSAAYFCASSPRGTDGEKLFFGSGTQLSVL.